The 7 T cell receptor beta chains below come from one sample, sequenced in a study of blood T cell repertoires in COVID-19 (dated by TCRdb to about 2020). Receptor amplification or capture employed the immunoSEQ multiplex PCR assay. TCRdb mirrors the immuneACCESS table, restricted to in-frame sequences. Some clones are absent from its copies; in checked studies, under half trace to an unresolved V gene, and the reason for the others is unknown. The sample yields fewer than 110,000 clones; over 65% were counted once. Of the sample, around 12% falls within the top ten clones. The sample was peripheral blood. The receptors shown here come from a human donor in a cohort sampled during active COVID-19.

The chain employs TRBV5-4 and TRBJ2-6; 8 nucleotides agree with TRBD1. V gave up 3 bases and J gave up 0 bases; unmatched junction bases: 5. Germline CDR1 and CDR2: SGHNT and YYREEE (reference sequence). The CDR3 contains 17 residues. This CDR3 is CASSSGQAHSGANVLTF. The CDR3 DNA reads TGTGCCAGCAGCTCGGGACAGGCGCACTCTGGGGCCAACGTCCTGACTTTC. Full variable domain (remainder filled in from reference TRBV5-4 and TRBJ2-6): ETGVTQSPTHLIKTRGQQVTLRCSSQSGHNTVSWYQQALGQGPQFIFQYYREEENGRGNFPPRFSGLQFPNYSSELNVNALELDDSALYLCASSSGQAHSGANVLTFGAGSRLTVL.

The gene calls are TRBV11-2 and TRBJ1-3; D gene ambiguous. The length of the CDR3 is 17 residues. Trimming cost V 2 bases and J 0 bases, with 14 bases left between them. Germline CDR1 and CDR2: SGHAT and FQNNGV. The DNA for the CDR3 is TGTGCCAGCAGCTTATTGGCCGCTGGCCACTCTGGAAACACCATATATTTT. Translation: CASSLLAAGHSGNTIYF.

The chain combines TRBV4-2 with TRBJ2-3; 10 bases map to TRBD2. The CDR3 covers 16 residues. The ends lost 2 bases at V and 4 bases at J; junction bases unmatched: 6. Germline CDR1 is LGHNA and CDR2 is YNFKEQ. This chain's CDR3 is CASSQLAGDAPDTQYF. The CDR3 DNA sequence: TGTGCCAGCAGCCAACTAGCGGGGGACGCGCCAGATACGCAGTATTTT.

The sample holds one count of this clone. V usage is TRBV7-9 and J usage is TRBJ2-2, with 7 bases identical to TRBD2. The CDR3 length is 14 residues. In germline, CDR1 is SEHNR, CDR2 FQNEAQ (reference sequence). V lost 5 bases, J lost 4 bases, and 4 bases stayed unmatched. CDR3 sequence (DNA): TGTGCCAGCAGCCTCCGGGAGGCCACCGGGGAGCTGTTTTTT. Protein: CASSLREATGELFF.

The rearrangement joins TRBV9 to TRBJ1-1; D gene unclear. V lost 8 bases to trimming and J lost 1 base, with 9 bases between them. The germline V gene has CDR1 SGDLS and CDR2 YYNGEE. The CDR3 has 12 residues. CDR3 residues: CASGRQNTEAFF. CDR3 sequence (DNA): TGTGCCAGTGGTAGACAGAACACTGAAGCTTTCTTT.

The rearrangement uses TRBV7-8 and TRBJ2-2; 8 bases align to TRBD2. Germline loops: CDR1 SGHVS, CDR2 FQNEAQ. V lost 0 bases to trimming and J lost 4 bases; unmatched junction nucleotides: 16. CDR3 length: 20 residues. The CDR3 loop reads CASSLAHVSGGAWGTGELFF. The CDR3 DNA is TGTGCCAGCAGCTTAGCACATGTCTCCGGGGGGGCCTGGGGCACCGGGGAGCTGTTTTTT. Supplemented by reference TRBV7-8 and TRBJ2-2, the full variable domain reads GAGVSQSPRYKVAKRGQDVALRCDPISGHVSLFWYQQALGQGPEFLTYFQNEAQLDKSGLPSDRFFAERPEGSVSTLKIQRTQQEDSAVYLCASSLAHVSGGAWGTGELFFGEGSRLTVL.

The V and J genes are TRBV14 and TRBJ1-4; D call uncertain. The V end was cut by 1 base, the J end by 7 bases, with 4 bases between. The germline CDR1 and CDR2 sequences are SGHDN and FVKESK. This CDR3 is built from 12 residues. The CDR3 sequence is CASSQALEKLFF. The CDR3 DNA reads TGTGCCAGCAGCCAAGCTCTTGAAAAACTGTTTTTT. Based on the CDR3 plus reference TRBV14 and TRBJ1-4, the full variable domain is EAGVTQFPSHSVIEKGQTVTLRCDPISGHDNLYWYRRVMGKEIKFLLHFVKESKQDESGMPNNRFLAERTGGTYSTLKVQPAELEDSGVYFCASSQALEKLFFGSGTQLSVL.